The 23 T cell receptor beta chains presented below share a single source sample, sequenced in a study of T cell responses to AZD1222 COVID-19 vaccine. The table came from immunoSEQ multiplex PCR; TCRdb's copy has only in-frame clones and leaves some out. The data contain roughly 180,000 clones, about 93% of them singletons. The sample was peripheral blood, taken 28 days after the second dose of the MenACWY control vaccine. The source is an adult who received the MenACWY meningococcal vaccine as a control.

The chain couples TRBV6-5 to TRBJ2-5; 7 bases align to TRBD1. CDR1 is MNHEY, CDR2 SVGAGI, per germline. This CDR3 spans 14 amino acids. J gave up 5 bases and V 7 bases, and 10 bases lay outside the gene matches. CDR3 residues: CASTTRGRGETQYF. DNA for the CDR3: TGTGCCAGCACTACAAGGGGGCGCGGGGAGACCCAGTACTTC.

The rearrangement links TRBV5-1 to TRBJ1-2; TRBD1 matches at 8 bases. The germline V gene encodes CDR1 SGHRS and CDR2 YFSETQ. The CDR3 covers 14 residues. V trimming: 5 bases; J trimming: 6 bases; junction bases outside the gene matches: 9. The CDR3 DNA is TGCGCCAGCAGACCTGGACAGGGAGTGCATGGCTACACCTTC. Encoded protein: CASRPGQGVHGYTF.

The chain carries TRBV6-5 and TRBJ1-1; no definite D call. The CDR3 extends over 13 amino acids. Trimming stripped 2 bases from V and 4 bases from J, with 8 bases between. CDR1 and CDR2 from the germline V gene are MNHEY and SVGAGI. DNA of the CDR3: TGTGCCAGCAGTTACAGGAGCGGCACTGAAGCTTTCTTT. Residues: CASSYRSGTEAFF.

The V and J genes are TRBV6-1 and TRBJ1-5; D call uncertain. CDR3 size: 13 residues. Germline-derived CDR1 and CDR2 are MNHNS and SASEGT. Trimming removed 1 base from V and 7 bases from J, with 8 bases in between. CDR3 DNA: TGTGCCAGCAGTGAAGAAGGTGGCCAGCCCCAGCATTTT. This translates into CASSEEGGQPQHF.

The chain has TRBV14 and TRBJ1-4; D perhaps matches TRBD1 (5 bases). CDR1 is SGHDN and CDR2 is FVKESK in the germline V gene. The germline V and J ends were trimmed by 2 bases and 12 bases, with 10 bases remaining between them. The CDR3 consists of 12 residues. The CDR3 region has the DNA TGTGCCAGCAGCCAATCAGGGTTCCAACTGTTTTTT. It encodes CASSQSGFQLFF.

This chain's CDR3 is CASGGGRAYNQPQHF. Written as DNA, the CDR3 is TGTGCCAGCGGGGGGGGCAGGGCCTACAATCAGCCCCAGCATTTT. The chain employs TRBV2 and TRBJ1-5; D is perhaps TRBD1 (6 bases). The CDR3 totals 15 residues. V dropped 8 bases and J dropped 3 bases, with 17 bases sitting between them. In germline, CDR1 is SNHLY, CDR2 FYNNEI.

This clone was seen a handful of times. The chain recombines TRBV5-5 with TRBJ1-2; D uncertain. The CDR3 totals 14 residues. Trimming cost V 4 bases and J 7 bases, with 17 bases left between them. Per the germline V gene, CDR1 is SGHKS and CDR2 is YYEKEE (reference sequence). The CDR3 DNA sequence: TGTGCCAGCAGCCTTGCCCTACTTCTTCTTGGCTACACCTTC. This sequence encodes CASSLALLLLGYTF.

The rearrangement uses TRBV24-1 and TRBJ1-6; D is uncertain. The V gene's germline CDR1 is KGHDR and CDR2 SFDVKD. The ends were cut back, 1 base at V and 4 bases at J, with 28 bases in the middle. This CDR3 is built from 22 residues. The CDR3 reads CATSDLVSGGSYQLHYNSPLHF. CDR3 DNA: TGTGCCACCAGTGATTTAGTTTCAGGCGGATCCTACCAATTACATTATAATTCACCCCTCCACTTT.

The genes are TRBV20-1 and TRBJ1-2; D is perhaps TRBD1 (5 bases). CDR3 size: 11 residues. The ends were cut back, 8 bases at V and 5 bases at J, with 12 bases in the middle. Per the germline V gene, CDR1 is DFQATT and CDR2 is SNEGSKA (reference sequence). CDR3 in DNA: TGCAGTCCGAATGGGGGATATGGCTACACCTTC. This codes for CSPNGGYGYTF.

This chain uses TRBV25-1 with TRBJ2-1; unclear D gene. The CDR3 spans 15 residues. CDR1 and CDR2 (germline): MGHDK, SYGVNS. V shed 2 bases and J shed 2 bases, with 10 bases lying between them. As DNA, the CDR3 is TGTGCCAGCAGTGAAATAGGCAAGCCCTACAATGAGCAGTTCTTC. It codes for CASSEIGKPYNEQFF.

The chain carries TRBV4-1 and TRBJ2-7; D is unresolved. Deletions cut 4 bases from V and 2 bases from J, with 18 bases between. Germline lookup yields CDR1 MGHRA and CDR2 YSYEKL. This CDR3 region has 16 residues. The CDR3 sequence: CASSPEGSAKAYEQYF. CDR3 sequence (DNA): TGCGCCAGCAGCCCTGAAGGGTCTGCCAAAGCCTACGAGCAGTACTTC.

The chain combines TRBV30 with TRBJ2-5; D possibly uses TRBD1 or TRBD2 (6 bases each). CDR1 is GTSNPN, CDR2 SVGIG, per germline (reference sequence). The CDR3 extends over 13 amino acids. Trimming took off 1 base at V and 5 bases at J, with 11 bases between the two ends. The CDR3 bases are TGTGCCTGGAGTGGACAGGCGGGGGAGACCCAGTACTTC. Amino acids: CAWSGQAGETQYF. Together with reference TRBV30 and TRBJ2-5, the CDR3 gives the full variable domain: SQTIHQWPATLVQPVGSPLSLECTVEGTSNPNLYWYRQAAGRGLQLLFYSVGIGQISSEVPQNLSASRPQDRQFILSSKKLLLSDSGFYLCAWSGQAGETQYFGPGTRLLVL.

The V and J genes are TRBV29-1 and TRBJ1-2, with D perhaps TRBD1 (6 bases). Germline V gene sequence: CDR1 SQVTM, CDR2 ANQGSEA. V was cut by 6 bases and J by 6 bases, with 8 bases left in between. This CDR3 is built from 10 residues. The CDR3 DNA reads TGCAGCGTCGCAGGGGATGGCTACACCTTC. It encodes CSVAGDGYTF. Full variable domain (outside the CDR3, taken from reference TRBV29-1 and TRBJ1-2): SAVISQKPSRDICQRGTSLTIQCQVDSQVTMMFWYRQQPGQSLTLIATANQGSEATYESGFVIDKFPISRPNLTFSTLTVSNMSPEDSSIYLCSVAGDGYTFGSGTRLTVV.

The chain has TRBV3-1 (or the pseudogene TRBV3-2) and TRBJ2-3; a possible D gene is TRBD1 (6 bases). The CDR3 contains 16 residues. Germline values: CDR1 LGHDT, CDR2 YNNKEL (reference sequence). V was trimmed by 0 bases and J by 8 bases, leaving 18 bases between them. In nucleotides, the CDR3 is TGTGCCAGCAGCCAAGAAGTTCTTTTAAGACAGGCTACGCAGTATTTT. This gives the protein CASSQEVLLRQATQYF.

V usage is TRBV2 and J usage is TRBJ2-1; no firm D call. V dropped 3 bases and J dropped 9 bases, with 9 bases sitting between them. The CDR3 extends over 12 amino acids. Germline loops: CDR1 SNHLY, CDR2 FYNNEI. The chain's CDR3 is CASSEVKGEQFF. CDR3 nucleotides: TGTGCCAGCAGTGAGGTAAAGGGTGAGCAGTTCTTC. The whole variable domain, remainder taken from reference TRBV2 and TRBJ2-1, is EPEVTQTPSHQVTQMGQEVILRCVPISNHLYFYWYRQILGQKVEFLVSFYNNEISEKSEIFDDQFSVERPDGSNFTLKIRSTKLEDSAMYFCASSEVKGEQFFGPGTRLTVL.

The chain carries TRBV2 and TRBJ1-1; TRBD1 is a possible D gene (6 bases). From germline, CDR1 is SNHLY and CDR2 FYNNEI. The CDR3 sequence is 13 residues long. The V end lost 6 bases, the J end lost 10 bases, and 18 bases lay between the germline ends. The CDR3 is CASSLGTGGAAFF. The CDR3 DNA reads TGTGCCAGCAGCTTAGGTACTGGGGGGGCAGCTTTCTTT.

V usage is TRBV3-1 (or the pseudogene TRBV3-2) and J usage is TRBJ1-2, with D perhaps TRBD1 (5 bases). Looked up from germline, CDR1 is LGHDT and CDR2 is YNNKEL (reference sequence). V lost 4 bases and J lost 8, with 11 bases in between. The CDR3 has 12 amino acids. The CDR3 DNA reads TGTGCCAGCAGCCCCGGCCAGGGCGGCTACACCTTC. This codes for CASSPGQGGYTF.

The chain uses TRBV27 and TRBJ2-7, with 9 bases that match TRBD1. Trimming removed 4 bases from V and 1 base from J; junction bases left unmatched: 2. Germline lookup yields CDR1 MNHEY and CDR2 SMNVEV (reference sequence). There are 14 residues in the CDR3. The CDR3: CASSYGTGSYEQYF. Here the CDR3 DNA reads TGTGCCAGCAGTTATGGGACAGGGTCCTACGAGCAGTACTTC.

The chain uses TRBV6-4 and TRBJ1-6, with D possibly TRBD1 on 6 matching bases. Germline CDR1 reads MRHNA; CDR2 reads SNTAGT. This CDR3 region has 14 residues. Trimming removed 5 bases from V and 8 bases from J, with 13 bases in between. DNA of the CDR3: TGTGCCAGCAGTACGGGGGCGGGTCATTCACCCCTCCACTTT. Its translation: CASSTGAGHSPLHF.

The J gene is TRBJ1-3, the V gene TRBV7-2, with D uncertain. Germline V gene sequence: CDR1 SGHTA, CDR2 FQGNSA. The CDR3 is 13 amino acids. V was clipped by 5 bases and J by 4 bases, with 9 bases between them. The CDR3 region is CASSTQQGNTIYF. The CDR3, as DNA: TGTGCCAGCAGCACCCAACAGGGAAACACCATATATTTT.

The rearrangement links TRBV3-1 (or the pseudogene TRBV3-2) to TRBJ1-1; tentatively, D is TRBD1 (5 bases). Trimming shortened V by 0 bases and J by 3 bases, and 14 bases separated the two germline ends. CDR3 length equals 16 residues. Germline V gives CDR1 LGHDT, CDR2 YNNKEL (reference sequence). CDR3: CASSQEGGQGDTEAFF. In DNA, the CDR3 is TGTGCCAGCAGCCAAGAAGGAGGTCAAGGGGACACTGAAGCTTTCTTT.

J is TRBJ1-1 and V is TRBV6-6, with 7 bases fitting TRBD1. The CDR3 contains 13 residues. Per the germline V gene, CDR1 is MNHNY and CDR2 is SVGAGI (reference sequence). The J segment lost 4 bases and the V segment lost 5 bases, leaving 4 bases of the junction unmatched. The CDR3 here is CASSNQGVTEAFF. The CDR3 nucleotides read TGTGCCAGCAGTAACCAGGGGGTCACTGAAGCTTTCTTT.

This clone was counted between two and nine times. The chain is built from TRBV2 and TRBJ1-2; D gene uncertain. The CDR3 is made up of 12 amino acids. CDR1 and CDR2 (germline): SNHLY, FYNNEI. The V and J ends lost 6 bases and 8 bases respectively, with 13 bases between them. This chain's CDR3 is CASRERFYGYTF. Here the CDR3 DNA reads TGTGCCAGCAGGGAGAGGTTTTACGGCTACACCTTC.